The 21 T cell receptor beta chains listed next were all sequenced from one sample in a study of CD8 T cells in ankylosing spondylitis. Study observations and caveats: Seemingly characteristic of ankylosing spondylitis blood was a TCR beta motif consisting of under 10 highly homologous variants.

Their antigens are not known. In TCRdb, the 5' RACE reads were re-called with MiXCR into one record per CDR3 protein. The data contain about 440,000 distinct CDR3 sequences, 17% of them singletons. The material sequenced was blood, either unsorted or a sorted T cell fraction (not recorded which). These receptors were collected from a male donor with ankylosing spondylitis.

The chain recombines TRBV29-1 with TRBJ2-7, with TRBD1 matching over 7 bases. The germline V gene encodes CDR1 SQVTM and CDR2 ANQGSEA. This CDR3 comprises 15 residues. V was clipped by 4 bases and J by 4 bases; unmatched bases: 13. CDR3: CSVVGSGTAPYEQYF. CDR3 nucleotides: TGCAGCGTTGTTGGATCCGGGACAGCCCCGTACGAGCAGTACTTC.

This clonotype was counted a few times. This chain joins TRBV7-9 and TRBJ1-2, with 7 bases lining up with TRBD1. J gave up 7 bases and V 5 bases, and 10 bases lay outside the gene matches. Germline lookup yields CDR1 SEHNR and CDR2 FQNEAQ (reference sequence). The CDR3 is 14 amino acids. CDR3 sequence reads: CASSVSGTDLGYTF. Written as DNA, the CDR3 is TGTGCCAGCAGCGTGTCCGGGACAGACCTTGGCTACACCTTC.

J is TRBJ2-7 and V is TRBV5-5, with TRBD2 as a possible D gene (5 bases). CDR1 SGHKS and CDR2 YYEKEE come from the germline V gene (reference sequence). This CDR3 has 15 residues. V lost 2 bases and J 0 bases, leaving 12 bases between the germline ends. DNA of the CDR3: TGTGCCAGCAGCTTCCGGACGGGGTTCTCCTACGAGCAGTACTTC. Protein product: CASSFRTGFSYEQYF.

This chain uses TRBV6-1 with TRBJ1-2; 7 bases line up with TRBD1. J gave up 0 bases and V 6 bases, and 4 bases lay outside the gene matches. CDR3 length equals 14 residues. The germline CDR1 and CDR2 sequences are MNHNS and SASEGT. The CDR3 sequence: CASRGDSPNYGYTF. The CDR3 nucleotides read TGTGCCAGCAGGGGGGACAGCCCTAACTATGGCTACACCTTC.

The rearrangement uses TRBV29-1 and TRBJ2-7; 7 positions match TRBD1. From germline, CDR1 is SQVTM and CDR2 ANQGSEA. The CDR3 extends over 13 amino acids. Trimming at V came to 4 bases and at J to 2 bases, leaving 5 bases not matched to a gene. This CDR3 is CSVAGRGPYEQYF. The CDR3 bases are TGCAGCGTTGCGGGTAGGGGGCCCTACGAGCAGTACTTC.

V gene TRBV20-1 combines with J gene TRBJ2-3; 8 bases match TRBD1. The CDR3 has 15 residues. V shed 3 bases, J shed 4 bases, and the junction held 9 bases outside the gene matches. The V gene's germline CDR1 is DFQATT and CDR2 SNEGSKA (reference sequence). CDR3 DNA sequence: TGCAGTGCTAGGAACGCCAGGGGGCGGCCAGATACGCAGTATTTT. Its protein is CSARNARGRPDTQYF.

The chain employs TRBV5-1 and TRBJ1-2; unclear D gene. The CDR3 length is 13 residues. Trimming removed 4 bases from V and 4 bases from J, with 11 bases in between. Germline V lookup: CDR1 SGHRS, CDR2 YFSETQ. The DNA for the CDR3 is TGCGCCAGCAGCCTAGGATCCAGCTATGGCTACACCTTC. This codes for CASSLGSSYGYTF.

This chain connects TRBV6-2 or TRBV6-3 to TRBJ2-7; 11 nucleotides match TRBD1. The CDR3 extends over 15 amino acids. With V trimmed by 5 bases and J by 5 bases, 8 bases remained unmatched. Germline-derived CDR1 and CDR2 are MNHEY and SVGEGT. The chain's CDR3 is CASSTGGQGANEQYF. The CDR3 DNA reads TGTGCCAGCAGTACCGGCGGACAGGGGGCAAACGAGCAGTACTTC.

The chain is built from TRBV7-6 and TRBJ2-3; TRBD2 might be the D (5 bases). The CDR3 extends over 16 amino acids. Per the germline V gene, CDR1 is SGHVS and CDR2 is FNYEAQ. The V end lost 1 base, the J end lost 1 base, and 12 bases lay between the germline ends. This CDR3 reads CASSLDWGVGTDTQYF. CDR3 coding DNA: TGTGCCAGCAGCTTAGATTGGGGAGTCGGCACAGATACGCAGTATTTT.

This clonotype qualifies as medium-sized (0.01 to 0.1%). This chain connects TRBV5-1 to TRBJ1-1; a possible D gene is TRBD1 (6 bases). V was clipped by 5 bases and J by 4 bases, with 15 bases between them. The CDR3 runs to 14 residues. Germline V gives CDR1 SGHRS, CDR2 YFSETQ. CDR3 in DNA: TGCGCCAGCAGAGCGGAGGGGGAAGGCACTGAAGCTTTCTTT. Translated, it gives CASRAEGEGTEAFF.

The chain has TRBV20-1 and TRBJ2-7, with 7 bases fitting TRBD1. Germline CDR1 DFQATT, CDR2 SNEGSKA (reference sequence). J gave up 0 bases and V 6 bases, and 5 bases lay outside the gene matches. The CDR3 contains 13 residues. The CDR3 nucleotides read TGCAGTGCCCAGACAGGGTACTCCTACGAGCAGTACTTC. This translates into CSAQTGYSYEQYF.

The table lists this clonotype with a count of one. This chain uses TRBV5-5 with TRBJ2-2, with D perhaps matching TRBD2 (6 bases). Germline CDR1 SGHKS, CDR2 YYEKEE (reference sequence). V was cut by 0 bases and J by 0 bases, with 12 bases left in between. The CDR3 runs 17 residues. In DNA form, the CDR3 reads TGTGCCAGCAGCTTGGGGCCCGGGGGTCCGAACACCGGGGAGCTGTTTTTT. It is translated as CASSLGPGGPNTGELFF.

V and J are TRBV7-2 and TRBJ2-3; possibly TRBD1 for D (7 bases). Germline V lookup: CDR1 SGHTA, CDR2 FQGNSA. This CDR3 is built from 16 residues. V was cut by 5 bases and J by 3 bases, with 18 bases left in between. CDR3 sequence: CASSQGDLLPTDTQYF. Here the CDR3 DNA reads TGTGCCAGCAGCCAGGGGGACTTACTACCGACAGATACGCAGTATTTT. Filled out from reference TRBV7-2 and TRBJ2-3, the complete variable domain reads GAGVSQSPSNKVTEKGKDVELRCDPISGHTALYWYRQSLGQGLEFLIYFQGNSAPDKSGLPSDRFSAERTGGSVSTLTIQRTQQEDSAVYLCASSQGDLLPTDTQYFGPGTRLTVL.

This clonotype was found once. This chain links TRBV28 with TRBJ2-5, with D perhaps assigned TRBD1 or TRBD2 (6 bases each). In germline, CDR1 is MDHEN, CDR2 SYDVKM. The length of the CDR3 is 16 residues. V was trimmed by 1 base and J by 5 bases, leaving 17 bases between them. DNA of the CDR3: TGTGCCAGCAGTTTATATGGTGGGGGGCCGGAGGAGACCCAGTACTTC. Translated: CASSLYGGGPEETQYF.

V and J are TRBV7-8 and TRBJ1-1, with 8 bases that match TRBD1. Germline V gene sequence: CDR1 SGHVS, CDR2 FQNEAQ. This CDR3 is 17 amino acids long. J gave up 1 base and V 4 bases, and 11 bases lay outside the gene matches. The CDR3 here is CASSSDRAPGGNTEAFF. DNA of the CDR3: TGTGCCAGCAGCTCGGACAGGGCTCCTGGTGGGAACACTGAAGCTTTCTTT. Using reference TRBV7-8 and TRBJ1-1 for the parts outside the CDR3, the full variable domain is GAGVSQSPRYKVAKRGQDVALRCDPISGHVSLFWYQQALGQGPEFLTYFQNEAQLDKSGLPSDRFFAERPEGSVSTLKIQRTQQEDSAVYLCASSSDRAPGGNTEAFFGQGTRLTVV.

J is TRBJ2-2 and V is TRBV12-3 or TRBV12-4; D is perhaps TRBD1 or TRBD2 (6 bases each). The CDR3 contains 15 residues. V gave up 3 bases and J gave up 0 bases, with 8 bases separating them. The CDR3 spells CASSLGGANTGELFF. The CDR3 bases are TGTGCCAGCAGTTTGGGGGGCGCGAACACCGGGGAGCTGTTTTTT.

In this sample, this clonotype turned up many times. This sequence joins TRBV7-3 and TRBJ1-5; D unresolved. The CDR3 has 13 amino acids. V lost 0 bases, J lost 3 bases, and 3 bases lay in between. CDR1 SGHTA and CDR2 FQGTGA come from the germline V gene. The CDR3 region has the DNA TGTGCCAGCAGCTTAACGGCCAATCAGCCCCAGCATTTT. Its protein is CASSLTANQPQHF.

The chain combines TRBV6-1 with TRBJ2-7; TRBD1 matches at 8 bases. Trimming cost V 6 bases and J 5 bases; bases outside gene matches: 15. The CDR3 has 16 amino acids. Per germline, CDR1 MNHNS and CDR2 SASEGT. Here the CDR3 DNA reads TGTGCCAGCAGCCGCCAAGGGACAGGCATAGGGCACGAGCAGTACTTC. This codes for CASSRQGTGIGHEQYF.

The CDR3 sequence is CASSSPRLDRVRSWEQYF. The CDR3 region has the DNA TGCGCCAGCAGCTCCCCTAGGCTGGACAGGGTTCGGAGTTGGGAGCAGTACTTC. The gene calls are TRBV5-1 and TRBJ2-7; TRBD1 agrees at 8 bases. Germline CDR1 and CDR2: SGHRS and YFSETQ. Trimming removed 3 bases from V and 7 bases from J; junction bases left unmatched: 21. The CDR3 loop spans 18 amino acids.

This clonotype has more than one count but fewer than ten. CDR3 amino acids: CASGRQLNTEAFF. The CDR3, as DNA: TGTGCCAGCGGGCGGCAGCTGAACACTGAAGCTTTCTTT. The rearrangement links TRBV11-2 to TRBJ1-1, with D hard to call. The V end was cut by 8 bases, the J end by 0 bases, with 10 bases between. CDR1 is SGHAT and CDR2 is FQNNGV in the germline V gene. This CDR3 has 13 residues.

This clonotype was seen only a few times. The genes are TRBV19 and TRBJ2-1; 7 bases match TRBD2. CDR3 length: 15 amino acids. CDR1 LNHDA and CDR2 SQIVND come from the germline V gene (reference sequence). The V and J ends lost 1 base and 3 bases, in that order; junction bases with no gene match: 3. The CDR3 is CASSIGGSIYNEQFF. The CDR3 DNA is TGTGCCAGTAGTATAGGCGGGAGCATCTACAATGAGCAGTTCTTC.